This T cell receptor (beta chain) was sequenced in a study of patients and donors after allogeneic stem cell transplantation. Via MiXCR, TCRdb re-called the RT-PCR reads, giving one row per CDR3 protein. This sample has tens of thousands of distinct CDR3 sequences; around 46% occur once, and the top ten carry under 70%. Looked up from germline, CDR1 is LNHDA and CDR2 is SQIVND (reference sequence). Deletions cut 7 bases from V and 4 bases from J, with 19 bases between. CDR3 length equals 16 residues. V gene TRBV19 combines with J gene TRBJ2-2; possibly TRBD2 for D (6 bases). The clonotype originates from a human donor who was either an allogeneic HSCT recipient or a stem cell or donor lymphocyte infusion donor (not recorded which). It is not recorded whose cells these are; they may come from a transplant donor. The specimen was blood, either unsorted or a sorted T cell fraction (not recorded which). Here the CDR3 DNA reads TGTGCCAGTAATGGTGGGCCGGGAGTGGTCACCGGGGAGCTGTTTTTT. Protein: CASNGGPGVVTGELFF.